Below are 18 T cell receptor beta chains sequenced from a single sample in a study of blood T cell repertoires in COVID-19. TCRdb's copy holds only in-frame clones and misses some; the assay was immunoSEQ multiplex PCR. The sample carries under 130,000 clones, 75% to 90% recorded once. Sequencing was performed on peripheral blood. The receptor source for this set is a woman of 80 years or more with acute or convalescent COVID-19.

The J gene is TRBJ1-4, the V gene TRBV3-1 (or the pseudogene TRBV3-2); D is ambiguous. The CDR3 runs 15 residues. Deletions cut 4 bases from V and 4 bases from J, with 13 bases between. Per germline, CDR1 LGHDT and CDR2 YNNKEL (reference sequence). The CDR3 DNA reads TGTGCCAGCAGCCCTACGGGAAGTTATAATGAAAAACTGTTTTTT. Protein: CASSPTGSYNEKLFF.

V is TRBV4-1 and J is TRBJ2-7; D possibly corresponds to TRBD1 (5 bases). Germline V gene data show CDR1 as MGHRA and CDR2 as YSYEKL. The V and J ends lost 1 base and 1 base respectively, with 14 bases between them. The CDR3 totals 16 residues. The CDR3 DNA is TGCGCCAGCAGCCAAGCCCCAGCCCAGGGATCCTACGAGCAGTACTTC. Translated: CASSQAPAQGSYEQYF.

Only a few counts were recorded for this clone. The chain combines TRBV24-1 with TRBJ2-1; no reliable D call. The CDR3 consists of 13 residues. CDR1 and CDR2 from the germline V gene are KGHDR and SFDVKD. The V end lost 0 bases, the J end lost 7 bases, and 6 bases lay between the germline ends. CDR3 in amino acids: CATSDLYLNEQFF. As DNA, the CDR3 is TGTGCCACCAGTGATTTGTACCTAAATGAGCAGTTCTTC.

The chain has TRBV19 and TRBJ2-1; D possibly corresponds to TRBD2 (6 bases). Looked up from germline, CDR1 is LNHDA and CDR2 is SQIVND (reference sequence). The CDR3 has 14 amino acids. V was clipped by 6 bases and J by 6 bases, with 15 bases between them. CDR3 DNA sequence: TGTGCCAGTAGGACGGCGGGGATACCCAATGAGCAGTTCTTC. Translating gives CASRTAGIPNEQFF.

The V gene is TRBV6-2 or TRBV6-3, the J gene TRBJ1-2; TRBD1 aligns across 8 bases. Per germline, CDR1 MNHEY and CDR2 SVGEGT. V lost 2 bases to trimming and J lost 6 bases; unmatched junction nucleotides: 8. The CDR3 contains 15 residues. CDR3 sequence reads: CASSYVLRGLDGYTF. DNA for the CDR3: TGTGCCAGCAGTTACGTTCTCAGGGGGCTGGATGGCTACACCTTC.

This chain uses TRBV5-4 with TRBJ2-1; TRBD2 matches 7 bases. Germline V gene sequence: CDR1 SGHNT, CDR2 YYREEE (reference sequence). V lost 4 bases and J lost 9; bases outside the gene matches: 13. The CDR3 spans 15 residues. CDR3: CASSPREGLMGEQFF. CDR3 DNA sequence: TGTGCCAGCAGCCCCAGGGAGGGTTTAATGGGTGAGCAGTTCTTC.

The chain joins TRBV19 to TRBJ2-7, with D tentatively TRBD2 (6 bases). Germline values: CDR1 LNHDA, CDR2 SQIVND (reference sequence). Trimming removed 0 bases from V and 3 bases from J, with 9 bases in between. This CDR3 is built from 14 residues. The CDR3 DNA sequence: TGTGCCAGTAGTATAGAATCGGGACTCTACGAGCAGTACTTC. Its translation: CASSIESGLYEQYF.

The rearrangement uses TRBV5-1 and TRBJ1-2, with D unclear. The CDR3 extends over 12 amino acids. V gave up 4 bases and J gave up 7 bases, with 11 bases separating them. Germline lookup yields CDR1 SGHRS and CDR2 YFSETQ. CDR3 coding DNA: TGCGCCAGCAGCCCGGGAATCGGTGGCTACACCTTC. Protein: CASSPGIGGYTF.

This chain links TRBV5-4 with TRBJ1-2, with TRBD1 identical over 8 bases. After removal of 4 bases from V and 4 bases from J, the junction contained 9 bases not matched to a gene. CDR1 SGHNT and CDR2 YYREEE come from the germline V gene (reference sequence). CDR3 length: 15 amino acids. The CDR3 DNA reads TGTGCCAGCAGCCCCGCAGGACAGGGAGGCTATGGCTACACCTTC. It yields the protein CASSPAGQGGYGYTF. Full variable domain (outside the CDR3, taken from reference TRBV5-4 and TRBJ1-2): ETGVTQSPTHLIKTRGQQVTLRCSSQSGHNTVSWYQQALGQGPQFIFQYYREEENGRGNFPPRFSGLQFPNYSSELNVNALELDDSALYLCASSPAGQGGYGYTFGSGTRLTVV.

The V call is TRBV27, the J call TRBJ2-7, with D unclear. Trimming cost V 5 bases and J 3 bases, with 11 bases left between them. This CDR3 has 13 residues. The V gene's germline CDR1 is MNHEY and CDR2 SMNVEV (reference sequence). CDR3 nucleotides: TGTGCCAGCAGTCGGAGTTGGGTCTACGAGCAGTACTTC. Its protein is CASSRSWVYEQYF.

The chain employs TRBV7-8 and TRBJ2-7; 10 nucleotides match TRBD1. J lost 1 base, V lost 5 bases, and 5 bases had no gene match. Germline CDR1 reads SGHVS; CDR2 reads FQNEAQ. This CDR3 comprises 15 residues. CDR3 DNA sequence: TGTGCCAGCAGCCACCCGGGACAGGGGTCCTACGAGCAGTACTTC. Residues: CASSHPGQGSYEQYF.

This chain uses TRBV7-8 with TRBJ1-5, with D possibly TRBD1 on 5 matching bases. The CDR3 length is 19 residues. The V end lost 2 bases, the J end lost 1 base, and 21 bases lay between the germline ends. The germline V gene has CDR1 SGHVS and CDR2 FQNEAQ. DNA of the CDR3: TGTGCCAGCAGCTTAAGAGAGGCAGGGAAAAGTGGAAGCAATCAGCCCCAGCATTTT. Translating it yields CASSLREAGKSGSNQPQHF.

The V gene is TRBV7-9, the J gene TRBJ2-1; D is perhaps TRBD2 (6 bases). Germline V gene lookup returns CDR1 SEHNR and CDR2 FQNEAQ (reference sequence). The CDR3 is 14 amino acids. V was pared by 8 bases and J by 9 bases, with 20 bases between. The CDR3 here is CASRAGEMGGEQFF. CDR3 bases: TGTGCCAGCCGCGCAGGTGAAATGGGGGGTGAGCAGTTCTTC.

The chain combines TRBV18 with TRBJ2-7; D may be TRBD1 (6 bases). The CDR3 length is 16 residues. Between the trimmed V and J ends, which lost 3 bases and 3 bases, there was a span of 18 bases. Looked up from germline, CDR1 is KGHSH and CDR2 is LQKENI. CDR3 DNA: TGTGCCAGCTCACCGGCTAGGACAGCCATCAACTACGAGCAGTACTTC. This translates into CASSPARTAINYEQYF. Full variable domain (remainder filled in from reference TRBV18 and TRBJ2-7): NAGVMQNPRHLVRRRGQEARLRCSPMKGHSHVYWYRQLPEEGLKFMVYLQKENIIDESGMPKERFSAEFPKEGPSILRIQQVVRGDSAAYFCASSPARTAINYEQYFGPGTRLTVT.

This clone came up once. The rearrangement joins TRBV3-1 (or the pseudogene TRBV3-2) to TRBJ1-2, with no clear D. With 0 bases removed from V and 7 bases from J, the gap between germline ends came to 6 bases. From germline, CDR1 is LGHDT and CDR2 YNNKEL (reference sequence). This CDR3 region has 12 residues. CDR3 loop: CASSQEEVGYTF. CDR3 in DNA: TGTGCCAGCAGCCAAGAGGAGGTTGGCTACACCTTC.

This clone has only one observation. The chain couples TRBV27 to TRBJ1-5; no clear D. There are 14 residues in the CDR3. Germline lookup yields CDR1 MNHEY and CDR2 SMNVEV (reference sequence). The V gene lost 6 bases and the J gene lost 2 bases, with 11 bases spanning the gap. CDR3 DNA: TGTGCCAGCAGGGCCGGGTTAGGCAATCAGCCCCAGCATTTT. Amino acids: CASRAGLGNQPQHF.

As for this clone: One end of the junction varies from germline; a read error may be responsible. This chain links TRBV28 with TRBJ1-2; tentative D call: TRBD1 (5 bases). Germline V gives CDR1 MDHEN, CDR2 SYDVKM. The CDR3 loop spans 16 amino acids. Written as DNA, the CDR3 is TGTGCCAGCAGGTTATTGGGGGACTCCGGTTTGTGGGGCTACACCTTC. Residues: CASRLLGDSGLWGYTF.

The chain couples TRBV7-2 to TRBJ2-3; 12 nucleotides agree with TRBD2. Germline V gene sequence: CDR1 SGHTA, CDR2 FQGNSA. CDR3 length: 16 amino acids. V lost 1 base to trimming and J lost 11 bases; unmatched junction nucleotides: 10. The CDR3 loop is CASSLEASGGARMQYF. DNA of the CDR3: TGTGCCAGCAGCTTAGAGGCTAGCGGGGGGGCTAGGATGCAGTATTTT.